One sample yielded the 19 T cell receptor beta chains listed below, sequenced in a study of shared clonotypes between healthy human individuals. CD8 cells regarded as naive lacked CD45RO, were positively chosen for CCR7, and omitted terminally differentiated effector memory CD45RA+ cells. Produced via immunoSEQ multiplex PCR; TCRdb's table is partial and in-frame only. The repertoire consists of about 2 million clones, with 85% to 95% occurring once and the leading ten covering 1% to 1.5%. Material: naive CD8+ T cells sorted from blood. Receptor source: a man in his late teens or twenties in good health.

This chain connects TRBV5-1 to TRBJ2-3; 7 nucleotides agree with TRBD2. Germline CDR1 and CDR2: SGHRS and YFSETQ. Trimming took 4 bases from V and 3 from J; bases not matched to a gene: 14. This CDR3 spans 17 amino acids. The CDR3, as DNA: TGCGCCAGCAGCCCGATGACTAGCATCGTAGGGACAGATACGCAGTATTTT. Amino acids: CASSPMTSIVGTDTQYF.

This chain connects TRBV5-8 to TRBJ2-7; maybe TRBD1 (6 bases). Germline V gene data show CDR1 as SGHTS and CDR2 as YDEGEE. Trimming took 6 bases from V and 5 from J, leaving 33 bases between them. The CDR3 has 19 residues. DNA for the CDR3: TGTGCCAGCAATGGGGTAACAGGGCGTTCGACAGTCGGGTCGGACGAGCAGTACTTC. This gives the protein CASNGVTGRSTVGSDEQYF.

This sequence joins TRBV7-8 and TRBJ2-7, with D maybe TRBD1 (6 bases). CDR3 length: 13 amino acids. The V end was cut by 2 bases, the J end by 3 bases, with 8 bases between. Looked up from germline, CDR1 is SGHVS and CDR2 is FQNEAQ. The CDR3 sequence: CASSLSQGYEQYF. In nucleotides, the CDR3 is TGTGCCAGCAGCTTATCACAGGGCTACGAGCAGTACTTC.

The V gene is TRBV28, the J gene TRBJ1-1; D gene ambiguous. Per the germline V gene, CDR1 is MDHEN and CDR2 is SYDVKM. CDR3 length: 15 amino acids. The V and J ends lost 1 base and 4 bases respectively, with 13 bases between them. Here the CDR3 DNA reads TGTGCCAGCAGTTTATACCCGGGGAAGAGCACTGAAGCTTTCTTT. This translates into CASSLYPGKSTEAFF.

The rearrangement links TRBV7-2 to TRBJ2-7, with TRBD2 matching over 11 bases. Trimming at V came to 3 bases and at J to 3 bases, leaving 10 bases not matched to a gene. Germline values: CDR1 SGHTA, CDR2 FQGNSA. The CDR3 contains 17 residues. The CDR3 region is CASSFGLAGSRGYEQYF. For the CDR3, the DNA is TGTGCCAGCAGCTTTGGACTAGCGGGCTCTAGAGGCTACGAGCAGTACTTC.

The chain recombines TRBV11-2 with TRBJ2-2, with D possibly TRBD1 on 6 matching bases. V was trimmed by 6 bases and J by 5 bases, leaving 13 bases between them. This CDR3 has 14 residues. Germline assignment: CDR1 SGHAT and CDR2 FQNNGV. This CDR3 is CASRPTTGTGELFF. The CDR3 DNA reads TGTGCCAGCAGGCCCACGACAGGTACCGGGGAGCTGTTTTTT.

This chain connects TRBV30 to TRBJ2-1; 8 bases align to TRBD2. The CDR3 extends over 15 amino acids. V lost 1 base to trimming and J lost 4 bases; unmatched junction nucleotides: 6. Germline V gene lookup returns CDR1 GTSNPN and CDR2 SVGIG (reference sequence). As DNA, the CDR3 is TGTGCCTGGAGTGCTTATAGCGGGGTTTACAATGAGCAGTTCTTC. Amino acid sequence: CAWSAYSGVYNEQFF.

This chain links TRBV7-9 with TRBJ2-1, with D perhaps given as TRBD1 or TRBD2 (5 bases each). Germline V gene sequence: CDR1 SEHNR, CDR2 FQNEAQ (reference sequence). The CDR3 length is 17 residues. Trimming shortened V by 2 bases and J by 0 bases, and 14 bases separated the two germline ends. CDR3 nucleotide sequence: TGTGCCAGCAGCTTACCACGAGGGGTGGGCTCCTACAATGAGCAGTTCTTC. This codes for CASSLPRGVGSYNEQFF.

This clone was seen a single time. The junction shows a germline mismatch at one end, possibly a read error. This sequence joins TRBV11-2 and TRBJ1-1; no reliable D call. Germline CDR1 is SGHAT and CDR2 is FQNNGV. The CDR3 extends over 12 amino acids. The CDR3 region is CASNLGGVEAFF. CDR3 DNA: TGTGCCAGCAACTTAGGTGGTGTTGAAGCTTTCTTT.

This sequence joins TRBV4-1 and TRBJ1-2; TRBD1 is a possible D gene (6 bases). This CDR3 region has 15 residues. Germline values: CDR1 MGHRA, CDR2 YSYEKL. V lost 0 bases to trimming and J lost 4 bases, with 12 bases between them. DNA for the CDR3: TGCGCCAGCAGCCAAGATGCCCAGGGGAGCTATGGCTACACCTTC. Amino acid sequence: CASSQDAQGSYGYTF.

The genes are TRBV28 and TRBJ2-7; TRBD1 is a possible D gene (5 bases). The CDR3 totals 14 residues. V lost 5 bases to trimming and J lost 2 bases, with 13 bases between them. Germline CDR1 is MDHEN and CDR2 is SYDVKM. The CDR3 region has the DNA TGTGCCAGCAGTGAGAGGACACCGACCTACGAGCAGTACTTC. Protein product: CASSERTPTYEQYF.

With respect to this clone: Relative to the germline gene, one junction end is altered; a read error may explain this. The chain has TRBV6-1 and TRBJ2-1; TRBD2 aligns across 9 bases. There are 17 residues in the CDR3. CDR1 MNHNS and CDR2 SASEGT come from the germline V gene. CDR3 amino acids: CASREAGGPSGYNEQFF. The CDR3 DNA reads TGTGCCAGCAGGGAAGCGGGGGGCCCCTCCGGGTACAATGAGCAGTTCTTC.

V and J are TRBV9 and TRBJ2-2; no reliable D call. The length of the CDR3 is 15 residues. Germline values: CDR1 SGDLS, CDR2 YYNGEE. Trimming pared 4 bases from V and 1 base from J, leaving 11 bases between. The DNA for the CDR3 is TGTGCCAGCAGCCCCCTCAAGTGGAACACCGGGGAGCTGTTTTTT. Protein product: CASSPLKWNTGELFF.

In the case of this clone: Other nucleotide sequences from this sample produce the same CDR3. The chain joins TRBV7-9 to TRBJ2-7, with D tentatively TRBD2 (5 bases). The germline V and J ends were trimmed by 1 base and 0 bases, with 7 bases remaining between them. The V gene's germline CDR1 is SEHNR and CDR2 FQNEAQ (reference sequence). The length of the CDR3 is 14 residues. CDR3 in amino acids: CASSLDGSSYEQYF. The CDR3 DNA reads TGTGCCAGCAGCTTAGATGGGAGCTCCTACGAGCAGTACTTC.

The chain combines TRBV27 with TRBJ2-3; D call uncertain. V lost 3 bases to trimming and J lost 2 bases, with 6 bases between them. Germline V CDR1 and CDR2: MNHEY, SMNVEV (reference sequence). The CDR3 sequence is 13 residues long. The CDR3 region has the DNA TGTGCCAGCAGTTTTTCAGACACAGATACGCAGTATTTT. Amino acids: CASSFSDTDTQYF.

CDR3 in DNA: TGTGCCAGTAGTATAGACGGCTACAGCTCCTACAATGAGCAGTTCTTC. This encodes CASSIDGYSSYNEQFF. The chain is built from TRBV19 and TRBJ2-1; D remains unclear. Trimming cost V 0 bases and J 0 bases, with 9 bases left between them. This CDR3 region has 16 residues. Germline V lookup: CDR1 LNHDA, CDR2 SQIVND (reference sequence).

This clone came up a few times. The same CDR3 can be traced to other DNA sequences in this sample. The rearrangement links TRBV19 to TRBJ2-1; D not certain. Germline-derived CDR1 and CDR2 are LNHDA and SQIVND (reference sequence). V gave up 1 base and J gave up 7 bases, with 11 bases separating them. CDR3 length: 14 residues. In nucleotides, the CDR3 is TGTGCCAGTAGTATAGTAGGTGGGGTGAATGAGCAGTTCTTC. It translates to CASSIVGGVNEQFF.

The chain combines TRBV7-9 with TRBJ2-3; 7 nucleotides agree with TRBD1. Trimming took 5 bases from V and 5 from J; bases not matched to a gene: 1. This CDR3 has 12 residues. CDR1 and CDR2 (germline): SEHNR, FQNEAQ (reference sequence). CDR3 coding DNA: TGTGCCAGCAGCCGACAGGGAGATACGCAGTATTTT. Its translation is CASSRQGDTQYF.

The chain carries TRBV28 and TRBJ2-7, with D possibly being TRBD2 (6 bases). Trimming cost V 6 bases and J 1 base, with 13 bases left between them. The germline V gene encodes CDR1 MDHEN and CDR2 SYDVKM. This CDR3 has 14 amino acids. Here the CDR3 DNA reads TGTGCCAGCAGCACATCCGGGAGTTCCTACGAGCAGTACTTC. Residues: CASSTSGSSYEQYF.